A single sample gave rise to the 27 T cell receptor beta chains below, sequenced in a study of blood T cell repertoires in COVID-19 (dated by TCRdb to the early 2020s). The library was obtained by the immunoSEQ multiplex PCR assay. Imported from immuneACCESS, the table was reduced by TCRdb to in-frame sequences with V and J called. These copies leave out some clones; in studies compared against another copy, an unresolved V gene accounts for under half, and the cause of the remainder is not known. In this sample the table shows around 55,000 clones, 88% of which occur a single time. The ten largest clones take up under 8.5% of the sample. Source material: peripheral blood. Receptors originate from a man in his sixties with active COVID-19.

The V and J genes are TRBV11-2 and TRBJ1-2; 11 bases fit TRBD1. CDR1 and CDR2 (germline): SGHAT, FQNNGV. The ends lost 4 bases at V and 8 bases at J; junction bases unmatched: 9. The CDR3 extends over 15 amino acids. CDR3 sequence (DNA): TGTGCCAGCAGCTCCCCTGGACAGGGGGCTGGAGGCTACACCTTC. Translated, it gives CASSSPGQGAGGYTF.

This clone was recorded a few times. Germline and junction disagree at one end, which may indicate a read error. This rearrangement joins TRBV29-1 to TRBJ2-7; TRBD1 might be the D (6 bases). Germline CDR1 SQVTM, CDR2 ANQGSEA. The CDR3 loop spans 13 amino acids. This CDR3 is CSVSETTDSKGDF. CDR3 nucleotides: TGCAGCGTTTCCGAAACTACAGACAGCAAGGGGGACTTC.

The gene calls are TRBV27 and TRBJ1-2; TRBD1 matches 10 bases. V shed 4 bases and J 4 bases; nucleotides not matched to a gene: 9. The germline gives CDR1 MNHEY, CDR2 SMNVEV (reference sequence). This CDR3 spans 16 amino acids. DNA for the CDR3: TGTGCCAGCAGTTCCTCCAGGACAGGGGGTTTCTATGGCTACACCTTC. It is translated as CASSSSRTGGFYGYTF.

The genes are TRBV27 and TRBJ2-3; 9 bases match TRBD2. After removal of 6 bases from V and 0 bases from J, the junction contained 13 bases not matched to a gene. The CDR3 has 18 residues. Germline CDR1 MNHEY, CDR2 SMNVEV (reference sequence). CDR3 DNA: TGTGCCAGCAGACGAACCCTTCTAGCGGGGATGAGCACAGATACGCAGTATTTT. It is translated as CASRRTLLAGMSTDTQYF.

The gene calls are TRBV2 and TRBJ2-1, with 12 bases lining up with TRBD2. Losses at the gene ends were 7 bases for V and 9 bases for J; bases not matched to a gene: 7. This CDR3 contains 14 residues. CDR1 is SNHLY and CDR2 is FYNNEI in the germline V gene. CDR3 in amino acids: CASIWLAGGGEQFF. DNA of the CDR3: TGTGCCAGCATCTGGCTAGCGGGAGGGGGTGAGCAGTTCTTC.

The rearrangement uses TRBV6-5 and TRBJ2-7, with D possibly matching TRBD2 (6 bases). Germline V gives CDR1 MNHEY, CDR2 SVGAGI. Trimming took off 9 bases at V and 5 bases at J, with 17 bases between the two ends. The CDR3 covers 13 residues. This chain's CDR3 is CASFVGSFDEQYF. The CDR3 DNA sequence: TGTGCCAGTTTTGTCGGGAGCTTCGACGAGCAGTACTTC.

This chain uses TRBV19 with TRBJ2-2, with D perhaps matching TRBD2 (5 bases). CDR1 LNHDA and CDR2 SQIVND come from the germline V gene (reference sequence). This CDR3 is built from 13 residues. V gave up 11 bases and J gave up 4 bases, with 14 bases separating them. Here the CDR3 reads CALRPEGTGELFF. The CDR3 DNA is TGTGCCCTCCGGCCAGAGGGCACCGGGGAGCTGTTTTTT. Combining the CDR3 with reference TRBV19 and TRBJ2-2 gives the whole variable domain DGGITQSPKYLFRKEGQNVTLSCEQNLNHDAMYWYRQDPGQGLRLIYYSQIVNDFQKGDIAEGYSVSREKKESFPLTVTSAQKNPTAFYLCALRPEGTGELFFGEGSRLTVL.

The chain couples TRBV5-1 to TRBJ2-1; TRBD1 is a possible D gene (5 bases). The CDR3 has 15 residues. Deletions cut 0 bases from V and 3 bases from J, with 10 bases between. The germline CDR1 and CDR2 sequences are SGHRS and YFSETQ. CDR3 nucleotide sequence: TGCGCCAGCAGCTTGGGCTTGGACAACTACAATGAGCAGTTCTTC. Its translation is CASSLGLDNYNEQFF.

The chain is built from TRBV6-5 and TRBJ1-6, with 9 bases matching TRBD1. With 7 bases clipped from V and 8 bases from J, the junction kept 9 bases outside the gene matches. The CDR3 length is 15 residues. From germline, CDR1 is MNHEY and CDR2 SVGAGI. CDR3 protein: CASKPQGAWDSPLHF. The CDR3 nucleotides read TGTGCCAGCAAACCACAGGGGGCTTGGGATTCACCCCTCCACTTT.

This clone has just one count. V and J are TRBV5-1 and TRBJ1-1; 9 nucleotides agree with TRBD1. The V and J ends lost 4 bases and 3 bases, in that order; junction bases with no gene match: 7. Germline lookup yields CDR1 SGHRS and CDR2 YFSETQ. The CDR3 runs to 15 residues. The CDR3 here is CASSPYRGLDTEAFF. CDR3 bases: TGCGCCAGCAGCCCGTACAGGGGGCTTGACACTGAAGCTTTCTTT.

The chain carries TRBV7-2 and TRBJ2-2; weak D call: TRBD1 (6 bases). The CDR3 covers 15 residues. The germline V and J ends were trimmed by 1 base and 6 bases, with 12 bases remaining between them. CDR1 and CDR2 from the germline V gene are SGHTA and FQGNSA. Here the CDR3 DNA reads TGTGCCAGCAGCTTAGTCAGGGGATCGGCCGGGGAGCTGTTTTTT. As protein: CASSLVRGSAGELFF.

V is TRBV10-2 and J is TRBJ2-3; a possible D gene is TRBD2 (6 bases). CDR1 is WSHSY, CDR2 SAAADI, per germline. V was clipped by 9 bases and J by 5 bases, with 21 bases between them. The CDR3 is 15 amino acids. The CDR3 sequence: CASSWVRDSRDTQYF. The CDR3 DNA follows: TGCGCCAGTAGTTGGGTCCGGGACTCAAGAGATACGCAGTATTTT.

The count of this clone is one. V is TRBV29-1 and J is TRBJ2-1; D not resolved. Germline V lookup: CDR1 SQVTM, CDR2 ANQGSEA. Between the trimmed V and J ends, which lost 6 bases and 0 bases, there was a span of 12 bases. The CDR3 runs to 14 residues. The CDR3 loop is CSVRPLSSYNEQFF. The CDR3 region has the DNA TGCAGCGTCCGCCCGCTCAGCTCCTACAATGAGCAGTTCTTC.

This chain links TRBV9 with TRBJ2-3; TRBD2 aligns across 9 bases. The CDR3 has 15 amino acids. After removal of 2 bases from V and 5 bases from J, the junction contained 6 bases not matched to a gene. In germline, CDR1 is SGDLS, CDR2 YYNGEE. The CDR3, as DNA: TGTGCCAGCAGCGTTGGCGGGAGGGCCGTAGATACGCAGTATTTT. Protein: CASSVGGRAVDTQYF.

The rearrangement links TRBV24-1 to TRBJ1-5; 7 nucleotides align to TRBD1. Germline CDR1 reads KGHDR; CDR2 reads SFDVKD. The CDR3 contains 19 residues. V dropped 7 bases and J dropped 11; count of bases not matched to a gene: 28. The CDR3 sequence: CATRTDKQKPGQPFLAQHF. As DNA, the CDR3 is TGTGCCACCAGGACTGACAAGCAGAAACCGGGACAGCCTTTTTTGGCCCAGCATTTT.

V usage is TRBV27 and J usage is TRBJ2-7, with D perhaps matching TRBD2 (5 bases). The V gene's germline CDR1 is MNHEY and CDR2 SMNVEV (reference sequence). This CDR3 is 15 amino acids long. V lost 3 bases, J lost 2 bases, and 14 bases lay in between. The CDR3 region is CASSFGRSLAYEQYF. DNA of the CDR3: TGTGCCAGCAGTTTTGGGCGCTCACTAGCCTACGAGCAGTACTTC.

The J gene is TRBJ2-1, the V gene TRBV6-5; 11 bases align to TRBD2. V lost 7 bases, J lost 5 bases, and 4 bases stayed unmatched. Germline CDR1 MNHEY, CDR2 SVGAGI. CDR3 length: 14 residues. CDR3: CASKRLAGNNEQFF. Here the CDR3 DNA reads TGTGCCAGCAAAAGACTAGCGGGGAACAATGAGCAGTTCTTC.

This chain links TRBV10-2 with TRBJ2-1, with 10 bases aligning to TRBD2. V was pared by 4 bases and J by 5 bases, with 5 bases of the junction left unmatched. This CDR3 has 15 residues. Germline V lookup: CDR1 WSHSY, CDR2 SAAADI. The CDR3 region has the DNA TGCGCCAGCAGTGTAAGCGGGAGGGCCAACAATGAGCAGTTCTTC. Encoded protein: CASSVSGRANNEQFF.

This clone was found a few times. J is TRBJ2-1 and V is TRBV7-3, with TRBD2 identical over 10 bases. The CDR3 runs to 16 residues. The germline CDR1 and CDR2 sequences are SGHTA and FQGTGA. V lost 2 bases to trimming and J lost 4 bases; unmatched junction nucleotides: 5. Written as DNA, the CDR3 is TGTGCCAGCAGCTTAGCGTGGACTAGCGGTTACAATGAGCAGTTCTTC. Translation gives CASSLAWTSGYNEQFF.

This clone has only one observation. This chain links TRBV5-4 with TRBJ2-4; TRBD2 matches at 7 bases. Trimming cost V 4 bases and J 6 bases; bases outside gene matches: 4. CDR1 SGHNT and CDR2 YYREEE come from the germline V gene (reference sequence). CDR3 size: 13 residues. CDR3 region: CASSTGLGNIQYF. Written as DNA, the CDR3 is TGTGCCAGCAGCACCGGACTAGGAAACATTCAGTACTTC.

The chain employs TRBV5-1 and TRBJ2-5; D is undetermined. Germline V gene sequence: CDR1 SGHRS, CDR2 YFSETQ. Trimming removed 4 bases from V and 3 bases from J, with 13 bases in between. The CDR3 runs to 14 residues. The CDR3 region is CASSALSTEETQYF. CDR3 sequence (DNA): TGCGCCAGCAGCGCTCTCTCTACTGAAGAGACCCAGTACTTC.

The chain carries TRBV18 and TRBJ2-3; TRBD1 agrees at 8 bases. Germline CDR1 reads KGHSH; CDR2 reads LQKENI. The V gene end was trimmed by 5 bases and the J gene end by 0 bases; junction bases not matched to a gene: 7. The CDR3 sequence is 16 residues long. The CDR3 nucleotides are TGTGCCAGCTCAGCGACAGGGGTACCTAGCACAGATACGCAGTATTTT. The encoded protein is CASSATGVPSTDTQYF.

The rearrangement joins TRBV18 to TRBJ2-7; 7 nucleotides line up with TRBD2. The CDR3 length is 16 residues. After removal of 1 base from V and 0 bases from J, the junction contained 6 bases not matched to a gene. Germline V gene data show CDR1 as KGHSH and CDR2 as LQKENI. CDR3: CASSPRSTGGSYEQYF. The CDR3 DNA sequence: TGTGCCAGCTCACCACGATCTACGGGAGGCTCCTACGAGCAGTACTTC. The full variable domain, with the rest looked up from reference TRBV18 and TRBJ2-7, is NAGVMQNPRHLVRRRGQEARLRCSPMKGHSHVYWYRQLPEEGLKFMVYLQKENIIDESGMPKERFSAEFPKEGPSILRIQQVVRGDSAAYFCASSPRSTGGSYEQYFGPGTRLTVT.

This clone was counted once. This chain connects TRBV4-1 to TRBJ2-7; 7 bases align to TRBD1. CDR3 length: 13 residues. Trimming removed 3 bases from V and 6 bases from J; junction bases left unmatched: 5. The germline CDR1 and CDR2 sequences are MGHRA and YSYEKL. The CDR3 sequence: CASSQTGSGEQYF. The CDR3 nucleotides are TGCGCCAGCAGCCAGACAGGGTCCGGCGAGCAGTACTTC.

V is TRBV6-5 and J is TRBJ2-1; 10 nucleotides line up with TRBD2. Germline CDR1 reads MNHEY; CDR2 reads SVGAGI. V trimming: 4 bases; J trimming: 8 bases; junction bases outside the gene matches: 11. This CDR3 spans 16 amino acids. The CDR3: CASSSPLAGAGDEQFF. The DNA of the CDR3 is TGTGCCAGCAGTTCCCCCCTAGCGGGAGCGGGCGATGAGCAGTTCTTC.

The chain combines TRBV11-2 with TRBJ2-2; TRBD2 aligns across 9 bases. Unmatched junction bases numbered 4, after V lost 1 base and J lost 1 base. This CDR3 contains 17 residues. In germline, CDR1 is SGHAT, CDR2 FQNNGV. This chain's CDR3 is CASSLGGSGRNTGELFF. The CDR3 DNA follows: TGTGCCAGCAGCTTAGGCGGTAGCGGGAGGAACACCGGGGAGCTGTTTTTT.

This chain uses TRBV29-1 with TRBJ2-7; TRBD2 matches at 13 bases. The J segment lost 5 bases and the V segment lost 4 bases, leaving 5 bases of the junction unmatched. CDR3 length: 14 residues. Germline loops: CDR1 SQVTM, CDR2 ANQGSEA. The CDR3 DNA reads as TGCAGCGTTGCCGGGACTAGCGGGATGGACGAGCAGTACTTC. Its protein is CSVAGTSGMDEQYF.